This T cell receptor (beta chain) stems from a study of B cell selection in AIRE deficiency. Broader study findings: Shorter CDR3s marked shared Treg sequences, biased toward few non-templated insertions. TCRbeta-only data showed roughly 33% of shared healthy Treg sequences in healthy Tconv. Patient Tconv cells held 25% to 35% of Treg sequences shared by healthy donors. Healthy donors alone shared around 33% of about 3,600 Treg sequences; patients alone 8.5% to 10%.

CDR1 is SGDLS and CDR2 is YYNGEE in the germline V gene. CDR3 length: 15 residues. Germline trimming cut 4 bases from V and 0 bases from J; bases unmatched to any gene: 4. Regarding this clone: The antigen remains unidentified.

TCRdb keeps only in-frame clones here, not all; method: immunoSEQ multiplex PCR. The sample lists about 25,000 clones; 95% to 96% were seen once. The sorted conventional CD4 T cells were gated as CD4+CD127+. The chain is built from TRBV9 and TRBJ2-1; 7 bases map to TRBD1. The sequenced sample consisted of CD4+CD127+ conventional T cells sorted from PBMCs. The clonotype was recovered from a human donor in good health. For the CDR3, the DNA is TGTGCCAGCAGCACCACAGGGGCCTCCTACAATGAGCAGTTCTTC. This encodes CASSTTGASYNEQFF.